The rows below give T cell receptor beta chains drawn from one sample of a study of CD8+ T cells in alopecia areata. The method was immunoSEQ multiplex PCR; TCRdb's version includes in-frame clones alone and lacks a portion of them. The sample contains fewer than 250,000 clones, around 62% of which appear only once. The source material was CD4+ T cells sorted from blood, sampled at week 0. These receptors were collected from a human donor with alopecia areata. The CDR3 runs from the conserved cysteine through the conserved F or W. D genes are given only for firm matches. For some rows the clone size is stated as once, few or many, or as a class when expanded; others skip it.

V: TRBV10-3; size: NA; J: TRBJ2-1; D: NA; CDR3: CAISGLGEQFF; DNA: TGTGCCATCAGTGGGCTTGGTGAGCAGTTCTTC
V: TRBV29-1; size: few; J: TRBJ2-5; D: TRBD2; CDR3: CSVTGLAGVETQYF; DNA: TGCAGCGTGACGGGACTAGCGGGAGTGGAGACCCAGTACTTC
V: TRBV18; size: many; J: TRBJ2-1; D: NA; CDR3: CASSPGVSYNEQFF; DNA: TGTGCCAGCTCACCGGGGGTCTCCTACAATGAGCAGTTCTTC
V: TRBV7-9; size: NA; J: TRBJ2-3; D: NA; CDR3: CASTGAQAHTDTQYF; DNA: TGTGCCAGCACAGGGGCCCAGGCCCACACAGATACGCAGTATTTT
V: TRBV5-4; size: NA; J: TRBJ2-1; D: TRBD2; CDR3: CASSSRTSNEQFF; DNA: TGTGCCAGCAGCTCCAGGACTAGCAATGAGCAGTTCTTC
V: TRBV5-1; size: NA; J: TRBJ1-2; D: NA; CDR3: CASRTRIGENYGYTF; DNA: TGCGCCAGCCGAACGCGGATAGGGGAGAACTATGGCTACACCTTC
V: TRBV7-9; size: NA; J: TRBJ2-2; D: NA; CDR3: CASRPGQITGELFF; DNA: TGTGCCAGCAGACCCGGACAGATCACCGGGGAGCTGTTTTTT
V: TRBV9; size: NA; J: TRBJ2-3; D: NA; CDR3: CASSVGGPDTQYF; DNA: TGTGCCAGCAGCGTAGGGGGGCCCGATACGCAGTATTTT
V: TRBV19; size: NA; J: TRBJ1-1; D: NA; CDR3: CASRLVVNTEAFF; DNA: TGTGCCAGTAGGCTAGTAGTGAACACTGAAGCTTTCTTT
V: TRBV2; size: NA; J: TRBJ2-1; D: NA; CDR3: CASSSYNEQFF; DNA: TGTGCCAGCAGTAGTTACAATGAGCAGTTCTTC
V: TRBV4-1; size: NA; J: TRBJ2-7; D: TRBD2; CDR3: CASSPSVRLAGFGEQYF; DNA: TGCGCCAGCAGCCCGAGCGTGAGACTAGCGGGATTCGGCGAGCAGTACTTC
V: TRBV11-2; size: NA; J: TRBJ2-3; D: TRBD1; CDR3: CASSSPGQGVTTQYF; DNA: TGTGCCAGCAGCAGCCCGGGACAGGGGGTCACTACGCAGTATTTT
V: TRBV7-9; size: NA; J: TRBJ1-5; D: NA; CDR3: CASSLGDQPQHF; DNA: TGTGCCAGCAGCTTAGGAGATCAGCCCCAGCATTTT
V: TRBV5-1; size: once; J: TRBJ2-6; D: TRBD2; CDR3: CASSLLAGGPSSGANVLTF; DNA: TGCGCCAGCAGCTTGCTAGCGGGGGGGCCGAGCTCTGGGGCCAACGTCCTGACTTTC
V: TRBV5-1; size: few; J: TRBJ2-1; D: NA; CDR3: CASSLGGGSYNEQFF; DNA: TGCGCCAGCAGCTTGGGGGGAGGCTCCTACAATGAGCAGTTCTTC
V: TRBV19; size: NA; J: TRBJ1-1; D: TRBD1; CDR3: CASSRDRDTEAFF; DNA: TGTGCCAGTAGTAGGGACAGGGACACTGAAGCTTTCTTT
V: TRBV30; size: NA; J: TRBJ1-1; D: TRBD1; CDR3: CAWKEQGTMNTEAFF; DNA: TGTGCCTGGAAAGAACAGGGGACCATGAACACTGAAGCTTTCTTT
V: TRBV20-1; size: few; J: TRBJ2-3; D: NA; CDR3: CSQGRGDTQYF; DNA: TGCAGTCAGGGGCGGGGAGATACGCAGTATTTT
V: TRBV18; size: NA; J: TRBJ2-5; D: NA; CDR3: CASSLMEAEAFQETQYF; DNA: TGTGCCAGCTCACTAATGGAGGCCGAAGCCTTCCAAGAGACCCAGTACTTC
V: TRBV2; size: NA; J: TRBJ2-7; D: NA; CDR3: CASSAPGDLTYEQYF; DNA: TGTGCCAGCAGTGCTCCAGGGGACCTTACCTACGAGCAGTACTTC
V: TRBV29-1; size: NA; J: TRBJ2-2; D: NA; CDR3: CSVEGQTSTGELFF; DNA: TGCAGCGTTGAAGGGCAGACTTCCACCGGGGAGCTGTTTTTT
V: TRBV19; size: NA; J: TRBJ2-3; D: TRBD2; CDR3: CATGLAGTTHTDTQYF; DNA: TGTGCAACGGGACTAGCGGGAACAACACACACAGATACGCAGTATTTT
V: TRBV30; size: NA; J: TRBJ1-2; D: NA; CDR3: CASEGSPYGYTF; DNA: TGTGCCTCGGAGGGGAGCCCCTATGGCTACACCTTC
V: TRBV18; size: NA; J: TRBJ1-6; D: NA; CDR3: CASSQGSDSPLHF; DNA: TGTGCCAGCTCACAGGGGAGCGATTCACCCCTCCACTTT